The 22 T cell receptor beta chains reported below all come from one sample, sequenced in a study of shared clonotypes between healthy human individuals. The repertoire was sequenced with immunoSEQ multiplex PCR; TCRdb's copy has only in-frame clones and lacks some. Seen here are about 2.4 million clones, approximately 94% observed once, and the top ten hold over 0.12%. Sequencing used naive CD4+ T cells sorted from blood. Subset indicated: CD45RA+ positively selected. The receptors stem from a man between 18 and 35 years old in good health.

J is TRBJ1-2 and V is TRBV6-5; D remains ambiguous. V was shortened by 6 bases and J by 10 bases, with 21 bases between the two germline ends. The CDR3 is 14 residues long. CDR1 is MNHEY and CDR2 is SVGAGI in the germline V gene. CDR3 nucleotide sequence: TGTGCCAGCAGCCCACAAGGACCGTCGCTGCACTACACCTTC. Its protein product is CASSPQGPSLHYTF.

The chain couples TRBV6-4 to TRBJ1-2, with D perhaps matching TRBD1 (6 bases). This CDR3 is built from 13 residues. V was pared by 5 bases and J by 10 bases, with 17 bases between. The germline CDR1 and CDR2 sequences are MRHNA and SNTAGT. CDR3 region: CASSLDSTTSYTF. The CDR3 DNA reads as TGTGCCAGCAGTTTGGACAGTACAACATCCTACACCTTC.

The V and J genes are TRBV18 and TRBJ1-2; 7 positions match TRBD1. The CDR3 length is 14 residues. The germline V gene has CDR1 KGHSH and CDR2 LQKENI. J was trimmed by 7 bases and V by 0 bases; bases with no gene match: 5. The CDR3 DNA follows: TGTGCCAGCTCACCACCAGAAAACAGGGGTGGCTACACCTTC. Amino acids: CASSPPENRGGYTF.

The V call is TRBV18, the J call TRBJ2-6; 8 nucleotides match TRBD1. The CDR3 runs 16 residues. The V and J ends lost 6 bases and 0 bases, in that order; junction bases with no gene match: 4. Germline loops: CDR1 KGHSH, CDR2 LQKENI. CDR3 sequence (DNA): TGTGCCAGCTCGCGGGACAGGAGCTCTGGGGCCAACGTCCTGACTTTC. Protein sequence: CASSRDRSSGANVLTF.

The chain is built from TRBV11-3 and TRBJ1-5; TRBD1 matches at 7 bases. Germline values: CDR1 SGHNT, CDR2 YENEEA. J lost 5 bases, V lost 3 bases, and 10 bases had no gene match. The CDR3 runs 16 residues. CDR3 protein: CASSFPTGWVDQPQHF. CDR3 bases: TGTGCCAGCAGCTTCCCGACAGGGTGGGTTGATCAGCCCCAGCATTTT.

The chain uses TRBV19 and TRBJ1-1; D is uncertain. Germline V CDR1 and CDR2: LNHDA, SQIVND (reference sequence). The CDR3 is made up of 16 amino acids. Between the trimmed V and J ends, which lost 4 bases and 3 bases, there was a span of 18 bases. The CDR3 DNA follows: TGTGCCAGTAGTAAGGTGAGACTTTCGGAGGACACTGAAGCTTTCTTT. It specifies CASSKVRLSEDTEAFF.

This chain uses TRBV6-6 with TRBJ1-2, with D uncertain. The CDR3 sequence is 15 residues long. V was shortened by 0 bases and J by 4 bases, with 12 bases between the two germline ends. CDR1 and CDR2 (germline): MNHNY, SVGAGI (reference sequence). The CDR3, as DNA: TGTGCCAGCAGTTACTCGGGCACACGGGGCTATGGCTACACCTTC. It yields the protein CASSYSGTRGYGYTF.

The chain combines TRBV5-1 with TRBJ1-3, with a tentative D call TRBD1 (6 bases). In germline, CDR1 is SGHRS, CDR2 YFSETQ. V was pared by 4 bases and J by 0 bases, with 11 bases between. The CDR3 sequence is 15 residues long. The CDR3 spells CASSRDRNSGNTIYF. In DNA form, the CDR3 reads TGCGCCAGCAGCAGAGACAGGAACTCTGGAAACACCATATATTTT.

DNA for the CDR3: TGTGCCAGCAGCTTGACTAGGGGTTCCTACGAGCAGTACTTC. Protein product: CASSLTRGSYEQYF. This sequence joins TRBV7-2 and TRBJ2-5; possible D gene TRBD2, 6 bases. The end of the DNA is better explained by TRBJ2-7, so the J call may be wrong. Germline assignment: CDR1 SGHTA and CDR2 FQGNSA. This CDR3 spans 14 amino acids.

This clone appeared a few times. The chain couples TRBV6-1 to TRBJ1-5; D remains unclear. The germline V gene has CDR1 MNHNS and CDR2 SASEGT. V gave up 7 bases and J gave up 3 bases, with 16 bases separating them. This CDR3 spans 15 amino acids. The CDR3 DNA is TGTGCCAGCACCCGAATCGGGATCTCCAATCAGCCCCAGCATTTT. Protein sequence: CASTRIGISNQPQHF.

J is TRBJ1-4 and V is TRBV5-4; D call uncertain. V shed 4 bases and J shed 0 bases, with 10 bases lying between them. The CDR3 is made up of 15 amino acids. Germline values: CDR1 SGHNT, CDR2 YYREEE (reference sequence). The DNA of the CDR3 is TGTGCCAGCAGCCCCTCTCGGGCAACTAATGAAAAACTGTTTTTT. Translating gives CASSPSRATNEKLFF.

The V and J genes are TRBV11-2 and TRBJ2-7; 9 nucleotides align to TRBD1. Losses at the gene ends were 4 bases for V and 6 bases for J; bases not matched to a gene: 10. Germline V gene lookup returns CDR1 SGHAT and CDR2 FQNNGV. This CDR3 contains 15 residues. DNA of the CDR3: TGTGCCAGCAGCTCCTACAGGGGGCAGGTCATCGAGCAGTACTTC. Amino acids: CASSSYRGQVIEQYF.

V gene TRBV7-9 combines with J gene TRBJ1-3; D is unresolved. Between the trimmed V and J ends, which lost 1 base and 1 base, there was a span of 11 bases. CDR1 is SEHNR, CDR2 FQNEAQ, per germline (reference sequence). CDR3 length equals 16 residues. The CDR3 is CASSLGWAPSGNTIYF. As DNA, the CDR3 is TGTGCCAGCAGCTTAGGATGGGCACCTTCTGGAAACACCATATATTTT.

CDR3 region: CASSQGPGQGAYEQYF. The CDR3 nucleotides are TGCGCCAGCAGCCAAGGCCCGGGGCAGGGGGCCTACGAGCAGTACTTC. The chain carries TRBV4-1 and TRBJ2-5; the match to TRBD1 covers 7 bases. The J call may be incorrect, as the DNA end agrees better with TRBJ2-7. The germline V gene has CDR1 MGHRA and CDR2 YSYEKL. CDR3 length equals 16 residues.

The V gene is TRBV2, the J gene TRBJ2-3, with D uncertain. The CDR3 runs 15 residues. CDR1 is SNHLY and CDR2 is FYNNEI in the germline V gene. With 1 base removed from V and 1 base from J, the gap between germline ends came to 9 bases. In DNA form, the CDR3 reads TGTGCCAGCAGTGAAGTGGGCTCGCGCACAGATACGCAGTATTTT. Protein sequence: CASSEVGSRTDTQYF.

The chain is built from TRBV7-9 and TRBJ2-2; D is perhaps TRBD1 (6 bases). The V gene's germline CDR1 is SEHNR and CDR2 FQNEAQ (reference sequence). Trimming removed 2 bases at V and 6 bases at J, with 25 bases between. The CDR3 is made up of 19 amino acids. The CDR3 spells CASSLRNLLHPGVAGELFF. The DNA of the CDR3 is TGTGCCAGCAGCTTAAGGAATTTACTGCACCCAGGGGTCGCCGGGGAGCTGTTTTTT.

With respect to this clone: In the same sample, other DNA sequences code for this CDR3. The gene calls are TRBV7-9 and TRBJ1-1, with TRBD1 as a possible D gene (5 bases). V lost 2 bases, J lost 3 bases, and 10 bases lay in between. The CDR3 spans 14 residues. Germline lookup yields CDR1 SEHNR and CDR2 FQNEAQ (reference sequence). As DNA, the CDR3 is TGTGCCAGCAGCTTACGGCAGGGTGACACTGAAGCTTTCTTT. This gives the protein CASSLRQGDTEAFF.

The V call is TRBV6-5, the J call TRBJ1-4; weak D call: TRBD1 (6 bases). V was shortened by 4 bases and J by 8 bases, with 20 bases between the two germline ends. The germline CDR1 and CDR2 sequences are MNHEY and SVGAGI. There are 16 residues in the CDR3. CDR3 in DNA: TGTGCCAGCAGTTCCACGCCGACAGGCACTTGGGAAAAACTGTTTTTT. It yields the protein CASSSTPTGTWEKLFF.

The chain links TRBV5-4 to TRBJ1-1; 9 positions match TRBD1. Germline assignment: CDR1 SGHNT and CDR2 YYREEE (reference sequence). CDR3 length: 14 amino acids. V lost 3 bases to trimming and J lost 4 bases; unmatched junction nucleotides: 4. The CDR3 region is CASSSNRGLTEAFF. As DNA, the CDR3 is TGTGCCAGCAGCTCCAACAGGGGGCTCACTGAAGCTTTCTTT.

Written as DNA, the CDR3 is TGTGCCAGTAGTATCTGGGGAAGGGGGCGGACTACCGATACGCAGTATTTT. Translating it yields CASSIWGRGRTTDTQYF. The chain links TRBV19 to TRBJ2-3; a weak D match, TRBD1 (7 bases). CDR1 is LNHDA and CDR2 is SQIVND in the germline V gene (reference sequence). The CDR3 loop spans 17 amino acids. V was clipped by 3 bases and J by 6 bases, with 22 bases between them.

V gene TRBV5-1 combines with J gene TRBJ2-2; TRBD1 matches 10 bases. This CDR3 is 13 amino acids long. J gave up 6 bases and V 6 bases, and 2 bases lay outside the gene matches. Germline CDR1 SGHRS, CDR2 YFSETQ. DNA of the CDR3: TGCGCCAGCACGACAGGGGGCCCCGGGGAGCTGTTTTTT. Protein: CASTTGGPGELFF.

This clone has a single count. J is TRBJ2-5 and V is TRBV25-1; 7 positions agree with TRBD1. The DNA end is more similar to TRBJ2-7, so the J call may be wrong. Germline CDR1 reads MGHDK; CDR2 reads SYGVNS. This CDR3 spans 15 amino acids. As DNA, the CDR3 is TGTGCCAGCAGTGAAGAAGACAGGGAGTGTTGCGAGCAGTACTTC. It yields the protein CASSEEDRECCEQYF.